What follows are 20 T cell receptor beta chains derived from one specimen sequenced in a study of T-cell memory formation after mild COVID-19. TCRdb re-called the 5' RACE reads through MiXCR, storing one row per CDR3 protein. The profile covers a few hundred thousand distinct CDR3 sequences, with more than 15% appearing a single time and more than 20% taken by the ten largest. Sequencing was done on a sample of PBMCs or a T cell subset sorted from them (not recorded which). These receptors were taken from a man younger than 35 who had mild COVID-19 (a few samples of this study predate the infection). Cell type and time point are not known.

CDR3 in DNA: TGCAGTGCTAGACGAACGGCGGGGGCGGGGAATGAGCAGTTCTTC. It specifies CSARRTAGAGNEQFF. V gene TRBV20-1 combines with J gene TRBJ2-1; tentative D call: TRBD2 (7 bases). Deletions cut 2 bases from V and 7 bases from J, with 18 bases between. The CDR3 is 15 amino acids. CDR1 and CDR2 (germline): DFQATT, SNEGSKA (reference sequence).

CDR3 loop: CASSFSDTGELFF. The CDR3 nucleotides are TGTGCCAGCAGTTTTTCGGACACCGGGGAGCTGTTTTTT. The chain couples TRBV12-3 or TRBV12-4 to TRBJ2-2, with D uncertain. The V and J ends lost 3 bases and 3 bases respectively, with 5 bases between them. The CDR3 spans 13 residues.

The rearrangement uses TRBV6-5 and TRBJ2-7; D perhaps matches TRBD2 (5 bases). Germline V gene lookup returns CDR1 MNHEY and CDR2 SVGAGI. The V and J ends lost 0 bases and 0 bases respectively, with 6 bases between them. The CDR3 totals 14 residues. The CDR3 loop is CASSYSSGSYEQYF. CDR3 nucleotide sequence: TGTGCCAGCAGTTACTCGAGCGGCTCCTACGAGCAGTACTTC.

The chain employs TRBV4-2 and TRBJ2-1, with TRBD2 identical over 10 bases. Germline CDR1 reads LGHNA; CDR2 reads YNFKEQ. J lost 2 bases, V lost 0 bases, and 1 base had no gene match. This CDR3 is built from 16 residues. The CDR3 DNA reads as TGTGCCAGCAGCCAAGAAAGCGGGGGGGCCTACAATGAGCAGTTCTTC. This codes for CASSQESGGAYNEQFF.

The chain joins TRBV6-5 to TRBJ1-4, with TRBD1 matching over 9 bases. CDR1 and CDR2 (germline): MNHEY, SVGAGI. The CDR3 covers 16 residues. The ends lost 6 bases at V and 1 base at J; junction bases unmatched: 6. The CDR3 is CASSRGTGRTNEKLFF. The CDR3 DNA reads TGTGCCAGCAGCCGAGGGACAGGGAGAACTAATGAAAAACTGTTTTTT.

The rearrangement links TRBV7-9 to TRBJ2-1; a weak D match, TRBD1 (5 bases). Germline CDR1 and CDR2: SEHNR and FQNEAQ (reference sequence). Trimming stripped 1 base from V and 10 bases from J, with 8 bases between. The CDR3 consists of 12 residues. The CDR3 DNA reads TGTGCCAGCAGCTTAGAGGGGCGGGAGCAGTTCTTC. Encoded protein: CASSLEGREQFF.

This clonotype was found a few times. The V and J genes are TRBV6-2 or TRBV6-3 and TRBJ2-6, with D possibly called TRBD1 or TRBD2 (5 bases each). V was cut by 4 bases and J by 5 bases, with 15 bases left in between. The CDR3 is 16 amino acids. The germline V gene encodes CDR1 MNHEY and CDR2 SVGEGT. Written as DNA, the CDR3 is TGTGCCAGCAGTTGGTCGGGGCTCTTTCGGGCCAACGTCCTGACTTTC. Encoded protein: CASSWSGLFRANVLTF.

There are many counts of this clonotype. The chain has TRBV5-1 and TRBJ2-1; TRBD2 might be the D (5 bases). V shed 3 bases and J shed 10 bases, with 14 bases lying between them. The CDR3 loop spans 13 amino acids. Germline lookup yields CDR1 SGHRS and CDR2 YFSETQ. In DNA form, the CDR3 reads TGCGCCAGCAGCTCCGGCCCTTCGGGAGAGCAGTTCTTC. It is translated as CASSSGPSGEQFF. The whole variable domain, filled in from reference TRBV5-1 and TRBJ2-1, reads KAGVTQTPRYLIKTRGQQVTLSCSPISGHRSVSWYQQTPGQGLQFLFEYFSETQRNKGNFPGRFSGRQFSNSRSEMNVSTLELGDSALYLCASSSGPSGEQFFGPGTRLTVL.

The sample holds many counts of this clonotype. The V gene is TRBV20-1, the J gene TRBJ2-3; TRBD1 or TRBD2 may be the D gene (5 bases each). This CDR3 is 17 amino acids long. Looked up from germline, CDR1 is DFQATT and CDR2 is SNEGSKA (reference sequence). The V end lost 5 bases, the J end lost 0 bases, and 21 bases lay between the germline ends. CDR3 loop: CSAFNPLVRESTDTQYF. Written as DNA, the CDR3 is TGCAGTGCTTTCAACCCCTTGGTCAGGGAGAGCACAGATACGCAGTATTTT.

The chain joins TRBV5-1 to TRBJ2-5, with 7 bases aligning to TRBD1. V lost 2 bases, J lost 1 base, and 5 bases stayed unmatched. The CDR3 consists of 15 residues. Germline values: CDR1 SGHRS, CDR2 YFSETQ. DNA for the CDR3: TGCGCCAGCAGCTTCACAGGGGTTGGCCAAGAGACCCAGTACTTC. This translates into CASSFTGVGQETQYF.

The V gene is TRBV27, the J gene TRBJ2-1; 10 bases are shared with TRBD1. CDR3 length: 15 amino acids. V was clipped by 6 bases and J by 5 bases; unmatched bases: 7. Germline CDR1 reads MNHEY; CDR2 reads SMNVEV (reference sequence). CDR3: CASSGQGELDNEQFF. DNA of the CDR3: TGTGCCAGCAGCGGACAGGGGGAATTAGACAATGAGCAGTTCTTC.

The table lists this clonotype with a few counts. This chain uses TRBV4-1 with TRBJ2-1; D perhaps matches TRBD2 (5 bases). The V and J ends lost 0 bases and 3 bases respectively, with 6 bases between them. CDR1 is MGHRA and CDR2 is YSYEKL in the germline V gene. CDR3 size: 14 residues. CDR3 residues: CASSQDGVYNEQFF. The CDR3 DNA reads as TGCGCCAGCAGCCAAGACGGGGTCTACAATGAGCAGTTCTTC.

This sequence joins TRBV7-9 and TRBJ1-3; the D is unclear. The CDR3 totals 15 residues. The V gene's germline CDR1 is SEHNR and CDR2 FQNEAQ (reference sequence). The ends were cut back, 2 bases at V and 0 bases at J, with 8 bases in the middle. In DNA form, the CDR3 reads TGTGCCAGCAGCTTACGTGGGCCCTCTGGAAACACCATATATTTT. It encodes CASSLRGPSGNTIYF.

This clonotype was found a few times. The chain employs TRBV6-5 and TRBJ2-1; 14 bases are a match to TRBD2. CDR1 is MNHEY, CDR2 SVGAGI, per germline. Trimming cost V 1 base and J 7 bases; bases outside gene matches: 9. The CDR3 has 18 amino acids. The CDR3 bases are TGTGCCAGCAGTTACTTCCCTCCGACTAGCGGGGGGGGGAATGAGCAGTTCTTC. Translation: CASSYFPPTSGGGNEQFF.

V is TRBV27 and J is TRBJ2-2; possible D gene TRBD1, 5 bases. Trimming removed 1 base from V and 1 base from J, with 10 bases in between. Germline values: CDR1 MNHEY, CDR2 SMNVEV (reference sequence). The CDR3 length is 16 residues. The DNA for the CDR3 is TGTGCCAGCAGTTTATGGGGTACAGGGAACACCGGGGAGCTGTTTTTT. Its protein is CASSLWGTGNTGELFF.

This clonotype was seen only a few times. The DNA for the CDR3 is TGTGCCAGCAGCCGAGGAAGGGGTCAGCCCCAGCATTTT. Translating gives CASSRGRGQPQHF. This chain uses TRBV3-2 with TRBJ1-5; the table's D gene call, TRBD1, was not cross checked with the DNA. TRBV3-2 is noted as a pseudogene. The CDR3 length is 13 residues.

The chain recombines TRBV3-1 with TRBJ2-2; TRBD1 matches 11 bases. The trim removed 4 bases at V and 1 base at J, leaving 5 bases unmatched. Looked up from germline, CDR1 is LGHDT and CDR2 is YNNKEL (reference sequence). The CDR3 has 17 amino acids. CDR3 sequence: CASSPLGQGGNTGELFF. CDR3 DNA sequence: TGTGCCAGCAGCCCACTGGGACAGGGGGGGAACACCGGGGAGCTGTTTTTT.

This rearrangement joins TRBV15 to TRBJ2-3; D not resolved. The CDR3 contains 16 residues. With 3 bases removed from V and 4 bases from J, the gap between germline ends came to 17 bases. Germline CDR1 reads LNHNV; CDR2 reads YYDKDF (reference sequence). In DNA form, the CDR3 reads TGTGCCACCAGCAGGGGAAGAGGTAGTAGAGCAGATACGCAGTATTTT. This encodes CATSRGRGSRADTQYF.

This clonotype showed up just a few times. CDR3 loop: CASSSLPDSGRGYTF. The CDR3 nucleotides read TGCGCCAGCAGCTCCCTCCCGGACTCAGGCCGGGGCTACACCTTC. This chain links TRBV5-1 with TRBJ1-2; D gene uncertain. CDR3 size: 15 residues. The ends were cut back, 3 bases at V and 8 bases at J, with 20 bases in the middle. The germline V gene has CDR1 SGHRS and CDR2 YFSETQ. The variable domain in full, with the rest retrieved from reference TRBV5-1 and TRBJ1-2, is KAGVTQTPRYLIKTRGQQVTLSCSPISGHRSVSWYQQTPGQGLQFLFEYFSETQRNKGNFPGRFSGRQFSNSRSEMNVSTLELGDSALYLCASSSLPDSGRGYTFGSGTRLTVV.

A few counts support this clonotype. This sequence joins TRBV3-1 and TRBJ2-5; 10 bases map to TRBD1. V was pared by 6 bases and J by 6 bases, with 16 bases of the junction left unmatched. This CDR3 has 17 amino acids. Germline V gene lookup returns CDR1 LGHDT and CDR2 YNNKEL (reference sequence). CDR3 DNA sequence: TGTGCCAGCAGGTTTGGGACAGGGGCCGTCCAGTGGCAGACCCAGTACTTC. Protein sequence: CASRFGTGAVQWQTQYF.